This TCR beta chain came from a study of T cell repertoires in cytomegalovirus infection (dated by TCRdb to between 2017 and 2020). Study-level background: Alongside well-studied HLA-B-restricted epitopes, the peptide stimulations were aimed at recently identified HLA-C-restricted CMV epitopes, whose presentation resists viral immunomodulation. Because public TCR beta signatures pointed to carriage of CMV infection together with the matching HLA type, the HLA type of each donor mattered for the analysis.

The CDR3 runs 14 amino acids, cysteine and phenylalanine included. Left in the record is the CDR3 DNA by itself, 42 bases read in frame from the first base. Sequences MNHEY (CDR1) and SVGEGT (CDR2) are obtained from the germline V gene. V and J are trimmed by 11 bases and 3 bases, and the gene matches miss 12 bases of the junction. As concerns this clonotype: Its antigen target is currently unknown. No base qualities exist here, and no much larger clone lies one base off it.

The sequencer listed for this sample is Illumina HiSeq 1500. TCRdb handled the public reads itself, with Q25 trimming in fastp and clone calling in MiXCR, and kept productive beta chains. Entries are consolidated by CDR3 protein sequence, retaining the most common genes and DNA. The sample has hundreds of thousands of distinct CDR3 sequences on record, about 42% of them singletons. The ten biggest clones cover about 39% of the sample. Overall results and qualifications from the work: In both this cohort and an independent approximately 350-donor cohort, the cumulative frequency of public TCR beta family members distinguished carriers of CMV infection plus the relevant HLA type. In the ex vivo response, HLA-C-restricted CMV-specific TCR beta clonotypes were dominant, and in two of eight donors the single most frequent clonotype came from this HLA-C-restricted group.

According to the study, the label for this sample's treatment or condition signals: in vitro stimulation with specific CMV peptide epitopes to enrich CMV-specific T cells. The specimen comprised cultured PBMCs, sampled from culture after CMV antigen stimulation. The clonotype was recovered from a human donor in good health (CMV status not recorded). Some clones in this sample may be carry-over from other donors' samples. The chain employs TRBV6-2 or TRBV6-3 and TRBJ2-7; 8 middle bases align to TRBD1. The CDR3 protein is CAGSTPDRVYEQYF. The sequenced DNA is TGTGCCGGCTCCACCCCGGACAGGGTCTACGAGCAGTACTTC.